These T cell receptor beta chains were read from a single sample in a study of human T cells and chemical hapten exposure. TCRdb reprocessed the RACE reads with MiXCR, giving one entry per CDR3 protein. The sample has about 97,000 distinct CDR3 sequences, roughly a quarter seen once. Sequencing used whole blood, obtained in connection with sensitization to the hapten diphenylcyclopropenone (DPC). The receptors here all came from a man in his forties with alopecia areata. Some clones in this sample may be carry-over from other donors' samples. Both conserved end residues are part of each CDR3. D genes are given only for firm matches. Clone size is not always given. Where it is, it says once, few, many or a class for expanded clones.

TRBD2	NA	TRBV3-1	TRBJ2-1	CASSQATSGGRPEQFF
NA	few	TRBV10-3	TRBJ1-5	CAISGGRDHQPQHF
NA	NA	TRBV12-3/TRBV12-4	TRBJ2-3	CASSLRVLGGSKDTQYF
NA	few	TRBV19	TRBJ2-1	CASSIIAVGANEQFF
NA	NA	TRBV12-3/TRBV12-4	TRBJ2-2	CASSQPRGAGFRGELFF
NA	NA	TRBV10-3	TRBJ1-1	CAISAPGLQNTEAFF
NA	NA	TRBV13	TRBJ2-7	CASSFPTRYEQYF
NA	few	TRBV20-1	TRBJ2-3	CSAAGKAVLSTQYF
NA	NA	TRBV20-1	TRBJ1-6	CSAEPVDYNSPLHF
TRBD2	NA	TRBV7-2	TRBJ2-7	CASSRGGTGGFSEQYF
NA	NA	TRBV29-1	TRBJ2-7	CSAVNYEQYF
TRBD1	NA	TRBV12-3/TRBV12-4	TRBJ2-3	CASNAQGYTDTQYF
NA	NA	TRBV2	TRBJ2-5	CASRVGETQYF
NA	many	TRBV18	TRBJ1-5	CASSPETGGPQHF
NA	NA	TRBV20-1	TRBJ2-4	CSARDLNRLAKNIQYF
TRBD1	NA	TRBV11-2	TRBJ2-7	CASSFGRDRAFSYEQYF